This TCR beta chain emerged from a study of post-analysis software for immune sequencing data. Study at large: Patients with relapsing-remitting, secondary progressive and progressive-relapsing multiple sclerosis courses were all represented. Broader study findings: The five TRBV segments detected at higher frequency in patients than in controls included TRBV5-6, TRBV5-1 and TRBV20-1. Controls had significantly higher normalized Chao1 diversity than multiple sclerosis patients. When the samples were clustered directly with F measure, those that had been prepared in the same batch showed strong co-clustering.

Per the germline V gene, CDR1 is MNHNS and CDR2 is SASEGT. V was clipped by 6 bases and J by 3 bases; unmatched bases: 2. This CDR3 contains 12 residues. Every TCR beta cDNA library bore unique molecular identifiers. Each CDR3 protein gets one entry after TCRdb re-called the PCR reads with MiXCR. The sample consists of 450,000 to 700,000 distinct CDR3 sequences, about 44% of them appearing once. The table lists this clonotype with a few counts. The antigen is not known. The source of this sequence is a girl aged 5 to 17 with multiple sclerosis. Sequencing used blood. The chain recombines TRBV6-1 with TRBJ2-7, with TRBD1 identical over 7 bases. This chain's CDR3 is CASRNRGYEQYF. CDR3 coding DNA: TGTGCCAGCAGGAACAGGGGCTACGAGCAGTACTTC.